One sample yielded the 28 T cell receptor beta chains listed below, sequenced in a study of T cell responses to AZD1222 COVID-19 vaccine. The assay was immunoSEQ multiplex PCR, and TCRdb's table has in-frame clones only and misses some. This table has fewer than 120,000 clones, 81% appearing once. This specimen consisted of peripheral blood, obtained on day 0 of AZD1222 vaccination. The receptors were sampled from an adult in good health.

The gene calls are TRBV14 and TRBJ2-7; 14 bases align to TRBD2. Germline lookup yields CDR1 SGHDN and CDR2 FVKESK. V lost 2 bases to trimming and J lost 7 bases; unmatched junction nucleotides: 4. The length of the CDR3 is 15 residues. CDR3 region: CASSQPGLAGEEQYF. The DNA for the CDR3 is TGTGCCAGCAGCCAACCGGGACTAGCGGGAGAGGAGCAGTACTTC.

As DNA, the CDR3 is TGTGCCAGCTCTTGGATAGCGGGGGGCGAAGAGACCCAGTACTTC. It yields the protein CASSWIAGGEETQYF. The V and J genes are TRBV7-6 and TRBJ2-5; TRBD2 matches 10 bases. Germline lookup yields CDR1 SGHVS and CDR2 FNYEAQ. V dropped 8 bases and J dropped 3; count of bases not matched to a gene: 9. This CDR3 region has 15 residues.

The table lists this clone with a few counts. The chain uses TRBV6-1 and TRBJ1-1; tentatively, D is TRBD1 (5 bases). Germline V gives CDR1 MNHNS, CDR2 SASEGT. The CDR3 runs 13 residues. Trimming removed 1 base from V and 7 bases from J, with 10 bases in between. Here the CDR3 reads CASSEGQYLEAFF. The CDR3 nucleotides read TGTGCCAGCAGTGAAGGACAGTACCTTGAAGCTTTCTTT.

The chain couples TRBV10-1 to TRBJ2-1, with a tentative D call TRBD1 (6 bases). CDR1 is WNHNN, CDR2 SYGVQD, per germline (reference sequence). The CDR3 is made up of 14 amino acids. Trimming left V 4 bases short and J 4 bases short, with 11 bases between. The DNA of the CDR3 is TGCGCCAGCAGTGCACAGGGCAATTACAATGAGCAGTTCTTC. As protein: CASSAQGNYNEQFF.

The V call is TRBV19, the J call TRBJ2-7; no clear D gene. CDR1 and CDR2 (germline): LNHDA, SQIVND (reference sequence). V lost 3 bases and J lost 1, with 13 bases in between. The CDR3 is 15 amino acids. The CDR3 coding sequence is TGTGCCAGTAGTATTGGTCAACTTACTTCCTACGAGCAGTACTTC. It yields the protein CASSIGQLTSYEQYF.

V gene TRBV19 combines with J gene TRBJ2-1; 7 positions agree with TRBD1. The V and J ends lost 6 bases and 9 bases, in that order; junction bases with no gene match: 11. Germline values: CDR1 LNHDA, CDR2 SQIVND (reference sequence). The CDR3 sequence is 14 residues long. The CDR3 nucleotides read TGTGCCAGTAGGGCAGGGGGTGATTTCGGTGAGCAGTTCTTC. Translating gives CASRAGGDFGEQFF.

The CDR3 DNA is TGCGCCAGCAGCCGCGGACGAACCCAGAACACTGAAGCTTTCTTT. It translates to CASSRGRTQNTEAFF. This sequence joins TRBV5-1 and TRBJ1-1; D uncertain. This CDR3 is built from 15 residues. The V gene's germline CDR1 is SGHRS and CDR2 YFSETQ. V was pared by 4 bases and J by 1 base, with 14 bases between.

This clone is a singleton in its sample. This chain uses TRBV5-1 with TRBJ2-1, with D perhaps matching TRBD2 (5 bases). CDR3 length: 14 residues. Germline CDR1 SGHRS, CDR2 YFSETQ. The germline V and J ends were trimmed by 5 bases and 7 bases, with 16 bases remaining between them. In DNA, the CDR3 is TGCGCCAGCAGGGGATGGGAGCCAGCAAATGAGCAGTTCTTC. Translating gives CASRGWEPANEQFF.

The DNA for the CDR3 is TGTGCCAGCAGTTCCCACCGACGGACAGGAAACTATGGCTACACCTTC. Its protein is CASSSHRRTGNYGYTF. The chain recombines TRBV27 with TRBJ1-2; TRBD1 aligns across 7 bases. Losses at the gene ends were 4 bases for V and 2 bases for J; bases not matched to a gene: 10. The CDR3 loop spans 16 amino acids. Looked up from germline, CDR1 is MNHEY and CDR2 is SMNVEV (reference sequence).

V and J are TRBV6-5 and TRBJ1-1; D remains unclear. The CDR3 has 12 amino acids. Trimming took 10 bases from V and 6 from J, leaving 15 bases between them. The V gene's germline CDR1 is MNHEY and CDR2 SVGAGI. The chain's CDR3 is CAILPLSAEAFF. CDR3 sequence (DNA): TGTGCCATTTTGCCCCTGAGCGCTGAAGCTTTCTTT.

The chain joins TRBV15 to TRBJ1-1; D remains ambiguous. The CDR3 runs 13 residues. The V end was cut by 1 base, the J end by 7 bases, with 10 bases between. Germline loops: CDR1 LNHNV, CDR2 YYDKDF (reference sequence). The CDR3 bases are TGTGCCACCAGCAGAGCCCGGGATAATGAAGCTTTCTTT. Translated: CATSRARDNEAFF.

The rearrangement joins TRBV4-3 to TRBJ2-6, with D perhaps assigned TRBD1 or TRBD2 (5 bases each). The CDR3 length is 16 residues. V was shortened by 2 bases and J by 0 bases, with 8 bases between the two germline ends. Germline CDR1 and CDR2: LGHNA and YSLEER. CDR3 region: CASSQWGPSGANVLTF. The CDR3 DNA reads TGCGCCAGCAGCCAATGGGGACCCTCTGGGGCCAACGTCCTGACTTTC.

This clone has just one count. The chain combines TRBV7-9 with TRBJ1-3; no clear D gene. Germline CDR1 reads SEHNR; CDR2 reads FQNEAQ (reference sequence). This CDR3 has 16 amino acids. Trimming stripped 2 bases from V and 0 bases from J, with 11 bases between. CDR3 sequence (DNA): TGTGCCAGCAGCTTAAGAGTTCCCGTCTCTGGAAACACCATATATTTT. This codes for CASSLRVPVSGNTIYF.

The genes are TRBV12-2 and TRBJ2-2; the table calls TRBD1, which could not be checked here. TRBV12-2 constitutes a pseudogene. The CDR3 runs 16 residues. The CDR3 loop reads CASRLGQGTGTGELFF. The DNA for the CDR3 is TGTGCAAGTCGCCTCGGACAGGGGACGGGCACCGGGGAGCTGTTTTTT.

This chain's CDR3 is CASSPEQGFQTQYF. DNA for the CDR3: TGTGCCAGCAGCCCCGAACAGGGTTTTCAGACCCAGTACTTC. This chain joins TRBV7-6 and TRBJ2-5, with D perhaps matching TRBD1 (6 bases). The V gene lost 5 bases and the J gene lost 6 bases, with 16 bases spanning the gap. There are 14 residues in the CDR3. Germline CDR1 and CDR2: SGHVS and FNYEAQ.

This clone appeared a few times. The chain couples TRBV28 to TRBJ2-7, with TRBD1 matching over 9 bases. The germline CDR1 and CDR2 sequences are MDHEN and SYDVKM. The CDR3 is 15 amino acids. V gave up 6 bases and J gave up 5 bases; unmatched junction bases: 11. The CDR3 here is CASSTTGDRDHEQYF. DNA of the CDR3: TGTGCCAGCAGCACAACCGGGGACAGGGACCACGAGCAGTACTTC. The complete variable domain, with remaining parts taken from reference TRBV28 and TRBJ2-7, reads DVKVTQSSRYLVKRTGEKVFLECVQDMDHENMFWYRQDPGLGLRLIYFSYDVKMKEKGDIPEGYSVSREKKERFSLILESASTNQTSMYLCASSTTGDRDHEQYFGPGTRLTVT.

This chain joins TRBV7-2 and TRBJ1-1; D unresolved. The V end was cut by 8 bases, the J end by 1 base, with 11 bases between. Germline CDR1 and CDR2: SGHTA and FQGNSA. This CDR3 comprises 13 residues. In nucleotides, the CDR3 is TGTGCCAGCGGGAAATACAGGAACACTGAAGCTTTCTTT. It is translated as CASGKYRNTEAFF.

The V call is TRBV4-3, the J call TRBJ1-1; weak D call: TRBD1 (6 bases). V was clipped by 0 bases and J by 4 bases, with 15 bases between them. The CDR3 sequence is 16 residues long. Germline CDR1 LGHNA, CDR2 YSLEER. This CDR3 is CASSQDGSGAITEAFF. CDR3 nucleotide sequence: TGCGCCAGCAGCCAAGATGGTTCGGGGGCAATCACTGAAGCTTTCTTT.

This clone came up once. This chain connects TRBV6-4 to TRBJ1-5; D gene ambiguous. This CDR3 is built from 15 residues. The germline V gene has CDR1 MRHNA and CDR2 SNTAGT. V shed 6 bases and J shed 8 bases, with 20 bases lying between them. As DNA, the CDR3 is TGTGCCAGCAGCCGGACCCTTCCCAGGCTTAAGCCCCAGCATTTT. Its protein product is CASSRTLPRLKPQHF.

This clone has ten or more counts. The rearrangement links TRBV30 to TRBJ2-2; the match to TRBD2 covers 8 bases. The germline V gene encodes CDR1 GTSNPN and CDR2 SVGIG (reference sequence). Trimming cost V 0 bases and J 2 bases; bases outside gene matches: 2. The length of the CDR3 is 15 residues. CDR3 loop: CAWSVLAENTGELFF. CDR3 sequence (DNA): TGTGCCTGGAGTGTACTAGCGGAAAACACCGGGGAGCTGTTTTTT. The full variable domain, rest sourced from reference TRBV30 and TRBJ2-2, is SQTIHQWPATLVQPVGSPLSLECTVEGTSNPNLYWYRQAAGRGLQLLFYSVGIGQISSEVPQNLSASRPQDRQFILSSKKLLLSDSGFYLCAWSVLAENTGELFFGEGSRLTVL.

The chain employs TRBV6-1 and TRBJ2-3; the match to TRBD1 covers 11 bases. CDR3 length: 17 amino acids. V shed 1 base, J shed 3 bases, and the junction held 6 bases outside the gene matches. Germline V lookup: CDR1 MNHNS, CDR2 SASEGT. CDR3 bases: TGTGCCAGCAGTGAAGGGACAGGGGGCTATCGGACAGATACGCAGTATTTT. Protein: CASSEGTGGYRTDTQYF.

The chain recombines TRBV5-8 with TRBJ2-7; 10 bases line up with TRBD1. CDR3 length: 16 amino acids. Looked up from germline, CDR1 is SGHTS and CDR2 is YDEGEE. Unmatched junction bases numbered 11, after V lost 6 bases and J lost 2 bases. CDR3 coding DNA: TGTGCCAGCACCCTGAAAGGAGGACAGGGGGCCTACGAGCAGTACTTC. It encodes CASTLKGGQGAYEQYF.

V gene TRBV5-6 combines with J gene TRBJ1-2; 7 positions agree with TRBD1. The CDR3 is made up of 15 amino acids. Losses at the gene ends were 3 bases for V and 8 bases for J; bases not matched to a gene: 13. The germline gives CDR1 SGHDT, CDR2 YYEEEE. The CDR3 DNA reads TGTGCCAGCAGCTCTTACGGGACAGTCACTTTAGGCTACACCTTC. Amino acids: CASSSYGTVTLGYTF.

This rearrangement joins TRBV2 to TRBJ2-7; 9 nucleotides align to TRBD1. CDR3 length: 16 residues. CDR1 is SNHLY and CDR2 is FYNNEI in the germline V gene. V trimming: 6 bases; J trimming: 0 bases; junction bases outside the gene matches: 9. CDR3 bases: TGTGCCAGCAGGAGAGATCCGGGACAGGGCTCCTACGAGCAGTACTTC. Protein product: CASRRDPGQGSYEQYF.

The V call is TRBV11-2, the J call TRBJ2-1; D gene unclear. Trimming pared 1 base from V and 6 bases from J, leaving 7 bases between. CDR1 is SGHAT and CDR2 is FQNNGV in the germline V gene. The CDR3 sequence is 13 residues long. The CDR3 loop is CASSLVIRNEQFF. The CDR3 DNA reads TGTGCCAGCAGCTTAGTAATCCGCAATGAGCAGTTCTTC.

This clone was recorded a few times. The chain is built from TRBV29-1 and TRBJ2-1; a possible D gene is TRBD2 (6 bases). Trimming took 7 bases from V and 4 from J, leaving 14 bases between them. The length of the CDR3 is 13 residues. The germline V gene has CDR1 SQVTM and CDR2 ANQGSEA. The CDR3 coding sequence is TGCAGCGCCGGAGGGGACGGTTACAATGAGCAGTTCTTC. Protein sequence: CSAGGDGYNEQFF.

As DNA, the CDR3 is TGTGCCAGCTCCATTGACCGGGGGGTTAACACCGGGGAGCTGTTTTTT. It yields the protein CASSIDRGVNTGELFF. This sequence joins TRBV7-3 and TRBJ2-2; 7 nucleotides line up with TRBD2. From germline, CDR1 is SGHTA and CDR2 FQGTGA. Trimming took 8 bases from V and 2 from J; bases not matched to a gene: 11. The CDR3 has 16 amino acids.

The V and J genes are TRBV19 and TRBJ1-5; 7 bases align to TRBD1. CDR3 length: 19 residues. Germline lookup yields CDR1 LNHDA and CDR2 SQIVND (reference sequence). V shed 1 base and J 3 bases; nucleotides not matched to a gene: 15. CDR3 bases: TGTGCCAGTAGTATAGGATCCGCAGGGGGACAAGTTGCCAATCAGCCCCAGCATTTT. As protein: CASSIGSAGGQVANQPQHF. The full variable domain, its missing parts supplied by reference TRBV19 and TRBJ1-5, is DGGITQSPKYLFRKEGQNVTLSCEQNLNHDAMYWYRQDPGQGLRLIYYSQIVNDFQKGDIAEGYSVSREKKESFPLTVTSAQKNPTAFYLCASSIGSAGGQVANQPQHFGDGTRLSIL.